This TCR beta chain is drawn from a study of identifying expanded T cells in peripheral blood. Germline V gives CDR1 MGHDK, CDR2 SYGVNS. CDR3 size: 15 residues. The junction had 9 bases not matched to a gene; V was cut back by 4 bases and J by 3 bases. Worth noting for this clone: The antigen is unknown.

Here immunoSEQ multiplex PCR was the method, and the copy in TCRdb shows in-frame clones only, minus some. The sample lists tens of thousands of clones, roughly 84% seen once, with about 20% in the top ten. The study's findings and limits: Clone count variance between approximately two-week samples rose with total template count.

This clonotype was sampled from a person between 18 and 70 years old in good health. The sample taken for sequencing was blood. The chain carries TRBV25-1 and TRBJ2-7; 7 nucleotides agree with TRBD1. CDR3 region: CASSALPTGFYEQYF. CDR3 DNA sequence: TGTGCCAGCAGTGCTCTCCCGACAGGGTTCTACGAGCAGTACTTC.